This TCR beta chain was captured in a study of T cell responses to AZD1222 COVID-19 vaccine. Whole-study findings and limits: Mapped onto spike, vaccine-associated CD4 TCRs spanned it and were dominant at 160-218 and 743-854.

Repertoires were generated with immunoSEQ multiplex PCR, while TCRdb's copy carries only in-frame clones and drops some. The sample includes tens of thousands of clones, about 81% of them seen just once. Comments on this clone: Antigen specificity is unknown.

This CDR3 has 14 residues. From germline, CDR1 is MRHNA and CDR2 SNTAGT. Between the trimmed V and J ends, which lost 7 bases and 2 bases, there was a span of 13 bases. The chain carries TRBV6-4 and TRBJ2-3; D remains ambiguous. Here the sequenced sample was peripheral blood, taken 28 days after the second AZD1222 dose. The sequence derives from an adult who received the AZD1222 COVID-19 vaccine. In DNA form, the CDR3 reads TGTGCCAGCAAGGTTGATGGAAACACAGATACGCAGTATTTT. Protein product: CASKVDGNTDTQYF.